This T cell receptor beta chain was sequenced in a study of Graves' ophthalmopathy and Graves' hyperthyroidism. The table lists this clonotype with many counts. At one boundary the junction diverges from the germline segment, which might be a read error. TCR beta CDR3 regions were amplified from RNA transcripts. The first round was an RT-PCR with HTBI primers, and the second round was a multiplex PCR. TCRdb independently ran MiXCR on the multiplex PCR reads; one entry per CDR3 protein. The top ten hold approximately 43% of the sample, which has 650,000 to 900,000 distinct CDR3 sequences, roughly two fifths seen once. Germline V gives CDR1 ENHRY, CDR2 SYGVKD. This CDR3 spans 14 amino acids.

The origin of this receptor is an adult man with Graves' ophthalmopathy. The sequencing input was peripheral blood. The chain employs TRBV10-3 and TRBJ1-5; TRBD1 matches at 8 bases. The DNA for the CDR3 is TGTGCCAGCAGTCCACAGGGGGACAATCAGCCCCAGCATTTT. This codes for CASSPQGDNQPQHF.